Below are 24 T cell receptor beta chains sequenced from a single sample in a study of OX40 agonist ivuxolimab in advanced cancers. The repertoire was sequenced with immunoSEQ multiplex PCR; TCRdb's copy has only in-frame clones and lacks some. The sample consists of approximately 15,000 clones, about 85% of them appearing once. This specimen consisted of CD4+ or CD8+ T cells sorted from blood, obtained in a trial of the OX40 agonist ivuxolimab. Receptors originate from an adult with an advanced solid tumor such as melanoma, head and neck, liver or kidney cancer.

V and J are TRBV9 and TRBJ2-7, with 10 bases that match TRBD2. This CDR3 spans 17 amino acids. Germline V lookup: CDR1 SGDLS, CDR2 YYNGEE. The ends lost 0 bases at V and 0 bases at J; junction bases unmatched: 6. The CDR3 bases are TGTGCCAGCAGCGTAGACGCCCTAGCGGGAGTCTCCTACGAGCAGTACTTC. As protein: CASSVDALAGVSYEQYF.

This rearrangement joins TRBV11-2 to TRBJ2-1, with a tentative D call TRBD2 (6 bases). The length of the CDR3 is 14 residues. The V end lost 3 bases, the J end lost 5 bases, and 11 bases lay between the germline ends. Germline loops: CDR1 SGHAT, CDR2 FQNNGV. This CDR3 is CASSFSGANNEQFF. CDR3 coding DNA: TGTGCCAGCAGCTTTAGCGGAGCAAACAATGAGCAGTTCTTC.

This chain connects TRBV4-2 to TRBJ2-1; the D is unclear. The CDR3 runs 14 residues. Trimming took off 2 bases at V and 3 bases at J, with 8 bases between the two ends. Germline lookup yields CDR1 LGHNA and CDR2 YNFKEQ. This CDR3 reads CASSQILNYNEQFF. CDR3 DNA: TGTGCCAGCAGCCAAATACTGAACTACAATGAGCAGTTCTTC.

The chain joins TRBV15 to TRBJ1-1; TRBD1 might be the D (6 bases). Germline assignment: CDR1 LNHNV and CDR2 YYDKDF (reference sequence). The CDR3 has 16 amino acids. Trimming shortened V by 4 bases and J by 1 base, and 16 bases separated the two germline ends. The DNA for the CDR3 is TGTGCCACCAGCACAGGGGAGGAGCAGGCGAACACTGAAGCTTTCTTT. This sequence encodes CATSTGEEQANTEAFF.

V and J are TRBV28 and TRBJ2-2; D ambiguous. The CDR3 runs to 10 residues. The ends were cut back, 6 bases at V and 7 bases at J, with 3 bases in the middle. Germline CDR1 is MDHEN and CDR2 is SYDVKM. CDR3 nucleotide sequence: TGTGCCAGCAGGAACGGGGAGCTGTTTTTT. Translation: CASRNGELFF.

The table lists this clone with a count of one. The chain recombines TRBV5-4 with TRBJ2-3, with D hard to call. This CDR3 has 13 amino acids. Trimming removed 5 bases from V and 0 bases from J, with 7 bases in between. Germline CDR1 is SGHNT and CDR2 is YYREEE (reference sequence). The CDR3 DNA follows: TGTGCCAGCAGAGACACCAGCACAGATACGCAGTATTTT. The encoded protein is CASRDTSTDTQYF.

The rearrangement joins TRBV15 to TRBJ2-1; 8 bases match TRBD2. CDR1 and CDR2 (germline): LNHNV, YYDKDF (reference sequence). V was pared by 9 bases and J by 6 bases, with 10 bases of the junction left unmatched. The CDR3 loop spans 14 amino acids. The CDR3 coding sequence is TGTGCCACGCTGCGTGGGCGGGAGGCCAATGAGCAGTTCTTC. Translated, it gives CATLRGREANEQFF.

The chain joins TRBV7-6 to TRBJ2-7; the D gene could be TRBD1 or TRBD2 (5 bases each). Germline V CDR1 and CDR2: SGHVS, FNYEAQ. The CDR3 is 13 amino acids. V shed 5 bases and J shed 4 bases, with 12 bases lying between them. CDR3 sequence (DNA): TGTGCCAGCAGCCCCTCGGGGCTTTACGAGCAGTACTTC. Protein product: CASSPSGLYEQYF.

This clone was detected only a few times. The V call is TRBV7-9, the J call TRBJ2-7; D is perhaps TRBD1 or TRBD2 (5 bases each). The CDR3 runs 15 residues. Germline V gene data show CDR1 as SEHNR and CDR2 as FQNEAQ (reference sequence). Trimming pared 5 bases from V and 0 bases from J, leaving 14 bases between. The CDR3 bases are TGTGCCAGCAGCCATGACGGGGCTTTCTCCTACGAGCAGTACTTC. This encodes CASSHDGAFSYEQYF.

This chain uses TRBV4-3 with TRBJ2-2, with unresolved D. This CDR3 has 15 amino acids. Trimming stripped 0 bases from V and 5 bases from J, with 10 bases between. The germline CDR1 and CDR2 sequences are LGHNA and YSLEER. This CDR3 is CASSQENSPTGELFF. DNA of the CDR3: TGCGCCAGCAGCCAAGAAAACTCACCAACCGGGGAGCTGTTTTTT.

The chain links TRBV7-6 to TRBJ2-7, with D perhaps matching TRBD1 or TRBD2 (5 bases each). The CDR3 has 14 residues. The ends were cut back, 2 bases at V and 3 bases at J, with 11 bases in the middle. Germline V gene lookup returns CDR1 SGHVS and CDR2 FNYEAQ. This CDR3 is CASSLSEGNYEQYF. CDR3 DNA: TGTGCCAGCAGCTTATCCGAGGGGAACTACGAGCAGTACTTC.

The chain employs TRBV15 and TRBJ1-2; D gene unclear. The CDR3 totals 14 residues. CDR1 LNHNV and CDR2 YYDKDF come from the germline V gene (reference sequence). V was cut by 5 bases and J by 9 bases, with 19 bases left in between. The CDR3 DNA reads TGTGCCACCAGCGAAAAGAGGACCCTACGGAGCTACACCTTC. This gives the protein CATSEKRTLRSYTF.

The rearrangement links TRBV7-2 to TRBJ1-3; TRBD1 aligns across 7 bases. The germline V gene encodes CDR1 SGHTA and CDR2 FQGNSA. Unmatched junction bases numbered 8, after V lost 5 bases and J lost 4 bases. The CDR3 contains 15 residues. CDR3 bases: TGTGCCAGCAGCGAGACAGGGTCGTCCGGAAACACCATATATTTT. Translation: CASSETGSSGNTIYF.

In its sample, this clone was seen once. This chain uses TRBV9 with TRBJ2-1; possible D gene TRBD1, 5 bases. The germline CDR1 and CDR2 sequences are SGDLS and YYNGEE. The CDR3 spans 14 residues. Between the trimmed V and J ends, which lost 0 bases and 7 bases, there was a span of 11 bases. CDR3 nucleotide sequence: TGTGCCAGCAGCGTAGCAGGGAAACCAAATGAGCAGTTCTTC. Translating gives CASSVAGKPNEQFF.

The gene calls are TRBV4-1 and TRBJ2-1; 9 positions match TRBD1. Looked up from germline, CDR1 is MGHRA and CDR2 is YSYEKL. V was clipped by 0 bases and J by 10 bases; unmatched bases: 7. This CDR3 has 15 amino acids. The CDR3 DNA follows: TGCGCCAGCAGCCAAGAGGGACAGGGAGAATTGGAGCAGTTCTTC. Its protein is CASSQEGQGELEQFF.

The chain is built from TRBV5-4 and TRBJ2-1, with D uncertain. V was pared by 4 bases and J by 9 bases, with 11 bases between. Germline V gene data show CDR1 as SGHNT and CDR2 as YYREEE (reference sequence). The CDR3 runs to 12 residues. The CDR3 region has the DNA TGTGCCAGCAGCAACACAAGGTCTGAGCAGTTCTTC. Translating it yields CASSNTRSEQFF.

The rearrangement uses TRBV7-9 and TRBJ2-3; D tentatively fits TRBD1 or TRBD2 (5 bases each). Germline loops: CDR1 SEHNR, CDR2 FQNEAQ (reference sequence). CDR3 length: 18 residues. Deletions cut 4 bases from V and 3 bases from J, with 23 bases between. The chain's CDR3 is CASSSLGAGKSQTDTQYF. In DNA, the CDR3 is TGTGCCAGCAGCTCCTTAGGGGCCGGGAAATCTCAAACAGATACGCAGTATTTT.

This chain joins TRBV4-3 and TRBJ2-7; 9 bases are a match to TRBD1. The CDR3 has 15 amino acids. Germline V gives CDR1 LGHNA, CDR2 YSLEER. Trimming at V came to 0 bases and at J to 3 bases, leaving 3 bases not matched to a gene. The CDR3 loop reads CASSQEEDRGYEQYF. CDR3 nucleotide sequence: TGCGCCAGCAGCCAAGAAGAGGACAGGGGCTACGAGCAGTACTTC.

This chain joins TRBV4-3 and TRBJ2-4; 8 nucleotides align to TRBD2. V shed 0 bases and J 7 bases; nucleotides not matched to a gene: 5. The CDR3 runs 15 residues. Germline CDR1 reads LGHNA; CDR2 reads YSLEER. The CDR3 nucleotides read TGCGCCAGCAGCCAAGAACCACGGGGGGGGAACATTCAGTACTTC. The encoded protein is CASSQEPRGGNIQYF.

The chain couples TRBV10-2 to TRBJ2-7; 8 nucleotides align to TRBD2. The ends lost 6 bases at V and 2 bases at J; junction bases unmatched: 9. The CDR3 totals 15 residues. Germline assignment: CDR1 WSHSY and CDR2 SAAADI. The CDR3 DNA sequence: TGCGCCAGCAGGGGGCGGGGACTAGGCCCCTACGAGCAGTACTTC. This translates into CASRGRGLGPYEQYF.

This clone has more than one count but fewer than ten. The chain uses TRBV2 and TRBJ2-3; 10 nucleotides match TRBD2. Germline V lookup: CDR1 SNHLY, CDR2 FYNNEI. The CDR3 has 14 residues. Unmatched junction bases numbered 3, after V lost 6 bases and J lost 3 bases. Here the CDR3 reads CASRRTSGTDTQYF. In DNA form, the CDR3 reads TGTGCCAGCAGAAGGACTAGCGGAACAGATACGCAGTATTTT.

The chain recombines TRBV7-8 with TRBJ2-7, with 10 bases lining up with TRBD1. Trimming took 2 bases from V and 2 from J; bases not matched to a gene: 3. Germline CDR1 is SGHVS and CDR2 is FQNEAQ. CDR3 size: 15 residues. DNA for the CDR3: TGTGCCAGCAGCTTATTAGGGACAGGGGCCTACGAGCAGTACTTC. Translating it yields CASSLLGTGAYEQYF. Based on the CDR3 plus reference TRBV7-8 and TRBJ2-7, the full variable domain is GAGVSQSPRYKVAKRGQDVALRCDPISGHVSLFWYQQALGQGPEFLTYFQNEAQLDKSGLPSDRFFAERPEGSVSTLKIQRTQQEDSAVYLCASSLLGTGAYEQYFGPGTRLTVT.

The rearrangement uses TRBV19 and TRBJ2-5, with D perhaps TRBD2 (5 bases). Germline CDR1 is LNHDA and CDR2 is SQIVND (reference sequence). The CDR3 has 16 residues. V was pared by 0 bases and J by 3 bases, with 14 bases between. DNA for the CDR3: TGTGCCAGTAGTATAGATTTGGGAGCGCACGAAGAGACCCAGTACTTC. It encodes CASSIDLGAHEETQYF.

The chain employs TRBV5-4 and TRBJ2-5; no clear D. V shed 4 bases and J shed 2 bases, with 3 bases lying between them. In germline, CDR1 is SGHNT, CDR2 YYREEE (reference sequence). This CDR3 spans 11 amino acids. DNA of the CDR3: TGTGCCAGCAGCGGACAAGAGACCCAGTACTTC. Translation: CASSGQETQYF.